This T cell receptor (beta chain) was observed in a study of T cell repertoires in ileal Crohn's disease. Study context: Surgery for a complication: stricturing in roughly 61%, penetrating in about 39%.

Sequencing used immunoSEQ multiplex PCR; TCRdb keeps in-frame clones, though not all of them. The sample lists about 17,000 clones, about three quarters occurring once. Trimming removed 6 bases from V and 5 bases from J; junction bases left unmatched: 16. This CDR3 is built from 17 residues. Germline loops: CDR1 MRHNA, CDR2 SNTAGT. As concerns this clone: Its antigen is unidentified.

General study results and limits: Within the first postoperative year, endoscopy came at median approximately 6.9 months.

As to time point: neoterminal ileum biopsy at postoperative endoscopy, about 6 months after surgery. Adults with ileal or ileocolonic Crohn's disease and an indication for resection were eligible. This chain links TRBV6-4 with TRBJ2-1, with 7 bases lining up with TRBD1. The specimen sequenced was ileal tissue. The sequence came from an adult with Crohn's disease. The chain's CDR3 is CASRGERGPSRNNEQFF. The CDR3, as DNA: TGTGCCAGCAGAGGGGAAAGGGGGCCGTCTCGAAACAATGAGCAGTTCTTC.